Sequencing of this TCR beta chain was carried out in a study of spatial heterogeneity in lung cancer. Study summary: Consistent detection of more beta-chain than alpha-chain sequences was observed.

Time point in this sample: sample taken at primary tumor resection. Whole RNA obtained from tumor, nontumor lung or frozen PBMC underwent sequencing without sorting. TCRdb reprocessed the 5' RACE reads with MiXCR, giving one entry per CDR3 protein. The sample records roughly 80,000 distinct CDR3 sequences, roughly 12% being singletons. The CDR3 is 12 amino acids. Germline V gene lookup returns CDR1 SEHNR and CDR2 FQNEAQ (reference sequence). The V gene lost 5 bases and the J gene lost 6 bases, with 7 bases spanning the gap. The clonotype originates from a male donor with early-stage non-small cell lung cancer. The sample consisted of PBMCs, taken at surgery. The J gene is TRBJ2-2, the V gene TRBV7-9; no clear D gene. This chain's CDR3 is CASSHGPGELFF. The CDR3 DNA follows: TGTGCCAGCAGCCATGGACCCGGGGAGCTGTTTTTT.